This is a list of T cell receptor beta chains from one sample in a study of blood T cell repertoires in COVID-19. The repertoire was sequenced with immunoSEQ multiplex PCR; TCRdb's copy has only in-frame clones and lacks some. This sample has approximately 260,000 clones, with about nine tenths found just once. Sequencing input: PBMCs or T cells enriched from blood (not recorded which). The receptors were gathered from a middle-aged woman with acute COVID-19. CDR3s include the opening cysteine and the closing phenylalanine or tryptophan. Each record gives: V gene, D gene, J gene, clone size, CDR3 protein, CDR3 DNA. A D gene is named only where the DNA matches it firmly. Clone size is given for some rows only: seen once, a few or many times, or a class if the clone is expanded.

TRBV3-1/TRBV3-2,.,TRBJ1-2,once,CASSRGRGFIGYGYTF,TGTGCCAGCAGCCGAGGAAGGGGGTTTATCGGCTATGGCTACACCTTC
TRBV4-1,TRBD1,TRBJ1-5,few,CASSQGTRGLQPQHF,TGCGCCAGCAGCCAGGGTACCAGGGGGCTTCAGCCCCAGCATTTT
TRBV29-1,TRBD2,TRBJ2-1,.,CSVEVYSGGSYNEQFF,TGCAGCGTTGAAGTCTATAGCGGGGGGTCCTACAATGAGCAGTTCTTC
TRBV7-8,TRBD1,TRBJ1-3,few,CASSSRGRSGNTIYF,TGTGCCAGCAGCTCGAGGGGGCGATCTGGAAACACCATATATTTT
TRBV28,TRBD2,TRBJ2-7,.,CASSLVGWGLAVSYEQYF,TGTGCCAGCAGTTTAGTAGGGTGGGGACTAGCGGTCTCCTACGAGCAGTACTTC
TRBV27,TRBD1,TRBJ2-7,.,CASSGTAYEQYF,TGTGCCAGCAGTGGGACAGCCTACGAGCAGTACTTC
TRBV27,TRBD2,TRBJ2-7,.,CASSPSRGGRTYEQYF,TGTGCCAGCAGTCCATCGCGGGGGGGGCGGACCTACGAGCAGTACTTC
TRBV21-1,.,TRBJ2-7,.,CASSLQGYEQYF,TGTGCCAGCAGCCTACAGGGGTACGAGCAGTACTTC
TRBV9,.,TRBJ2-7,once,CASSALGSSYEQYF,TGTGCCAGCAGCGCCCTTGGGAGCTCCTACGAGCAGTACTTC
TRBV9,.,TRBJ1-5,.,CASSVGQVNQPQHF,TGTGCCAGCAGCGTAGGACAGGTCAATCAGCCCCAGCATTTT
TRBV10-3,.,TRBJ1-6,many,CAISDEGSYNSPLHF,TGTGCCATCAGTGACGAGGGCTCCTATAATTCACCCCTCCACTTT
TRBV19,.,TRBJ1-5,.,CASSPGHLQPQHF,TGTGCCAGTAGCCCGGGACACCTTCAGCCCCAGCATTTT
TRBV30,TRBD2,TRBJ2-1,.,CAWVPGSDPGGEQFF,TGTGCCTGGGTTCCCGGGAGCGACCCGGGGGGTGAGCAGTTCTTC
TRBV24-1,.,TRBJ1-4,.,CATRDRVNEKLFF,TGTGCCACCAGGGACAGAGTTAATGAAAAACTGTTTTTT
TRBV29-1,.,TRBJ2-3,.,CSALGGRPYGTDTQYF,TGCAGCGCATTGGGGGGACGGCCGTATGGCACAGATACGCAGTATTTT
TRBV5-6,.,TRBJ2-1,.,CASSLGRTYNEQFF,TGTGCCAGCAGCTTGGGCAGGACCTACAATGAGCAGTTCTTC
TRBV18,TRBD2,TRBJ2-3,.,CASSPPSGSFLGGTQYF,TGTGCCAGCTCACCACCTAGCGGGAGCTTCCTCGGCGGTACGCAGTATTTT
TRBV18,TRBD2,TRBJ2-4,.,CASSPGLAENIQYF,TGTGCCAGCTCACCAGGACTAGCGGAGAACATTCAGTACTTC
TRBV7-3,.,TRBJ2-7,.,CASSGGATRRSGEQYF,TGTGCCAGCAGCGGGGGGGCGACCCGCCGGTCGGGGGAGCAGTACTTC
TRBV2,TRBD1,TRBJ1-4,.,CASRYPGQGLNEKLFF,TGTGCCAGCAGGTATCCGGGACAGGGGCTTAATGAAAAACTGTTTTTT
TRBV18,.,TRBJ2-2,.,CASSPRADSNTGELFF,TGTGCCAGCTCACCACGGGCAGATTCCAACACCGGGGAGCTGTTTTTT
TRBV10-3,.,TRBJ2-5,.,CAISESNSGETQYF,TGTGCCATCAGTGAGTCAAATTCGGGGGAGACCCAGTACTTC
TRBV5-1,TRBD2,TRBJ2-3,.,CASSSGLAGAADTQYF,TGCGCCAGCAGCTCCGGACTAGCGGGAGCGGCAGATACGCAGTATTTT
TRBV4-3,TRBD2,TRBJ2-1,.,CASSQDVRGSGMGWEQFF,TGCGCCAGCAGCCAAGACGTTCGGGGTAGCGGGATGGGTTGGGAGCAGTTCTTC
TRBV19,.,TRBJ1-3,.,CASSIGGTGNTIYF,TGTGCCAGTAGTATCGGCGGGACTGGAAACACCATATATTTT
TRBV7-2,.,TRBJ1-4,once,CASSLVRLAGEEKLFF,TGTGCCAGCAGCTTAGTTAGGTTGGCAGGGGAAGAAAAACTGTTTTTT
TRBV7-9,.,TRBJ1-5,.,CASSAVGGSGIGQPQHF,TGTGCCAGCAGTGCAGTCGGCGGGTCCGGGATCGGTCAGCCCCAGCATTTT
TRBV24-1,TRBD2,TRBJ2-1,.,CATSDLRGRGGNEQFF,TGTGCCACCAGTGATTTGCGCGGGAGGGGGGGCAATGAGCAGTTCTTC
TRBV11-2,TRBD2,TRBJ2-1,.,CASSFGTSGNEQFF,TGTGCCAGCAGCTTCGGGACTAGCGGGAATGAGCAGTTCTTC
TRBV19,.,TRBJ2-5,.,CASSIMSAPGETQYF,TGTGCCAGTAGTATCATGTCAGCACCAGGGGAGACCCAGTACTTC
TRBV9,.,TRBJ1-1,.,CASSVVVTGVNTEAFF,TGTGCCAGCAGCGTAGTTGTTACGGGGGTAAACACTGAAGCTTTCTTT
TRBV7-6,.,TRBJ2-4,once,CASSLTPGAGDIQYF,TGTGCCAGCAGCTTAACCCCAGGGGCGGGTGACATTCAGTACTTC
TRBV19,.,TRBJ1-5,once,CASSIARDQPQHF,TGTGCCAGTAGTATAGCGCGAGATCAGCCCCAGCATTTT
TRBV5-1,TRBD1,TRBJ2-7,.,CASSRGTGTGKSLEYEQYF,TGCGCCAGCAGCCGTGGTACCGGGACAGGAAAAAGTTTGGAGTACGAGCAGTACTTC
TRBV18,TRBD2,TRBJ2-7,.,CASSFGTSGEQYF,TGTGCCAGCTCATTCGGGACTAGCGGCGAGCAGTACTTC
TRBV7-9,.,TRBJ2-1,.,CASSLGIVRDEQFF,TGTGCCAGCAGCTTAGGGATAGTCAGGGATGAGCAGTTCTTC
TRBV28,.,TRBJ2-6,once,CASSLPGVGGSGANVLTF,TGTGCCAGCAGTTTACCCGGGGTCGGGGGCTCTGGGGCCAACGTCCTGACTTTC
TRBV9,.,TRBJ2-2,.,CASSGRLGSGELFF,TGTGCCAGCAGCGGACGGCTAGGTTCCGGGGAGCTGTTTTTT
TRBV28,.,TRBJ2-1,.,CASSLVYEQFF,TGTGCCAGCAGTTTAGTCTATGAGCAGTTCTTC
TRBV5-1,.,TRBJ2-3,.,CASSSGQISASTDTQYF,TGCGCCAGCAGCTCTGGACAGATATCGGCTAGCACAGATACGCAGTATTTT
TRBV4-2,TRBD1,TRBJ1-1,few,CASSQRQGYRLATEAFF,TGTGCCAGCAGCCAAAGACAGGGATATAGATTGGCCACTGAAGCTTTCTTT
TRBV4-3,.,TRBJ1-1,.,CASSQDRWGRGTEAFF,TGCGCCAGCAGCCAAGATCGGTGGGGAAGGGGCACTGAAGCTTTCTTT
TRBV5-1,.,TRBJ1-1,.,CASRVSMNTEAFF,TGCGCCAGCAGGGTTAGCATGAACACTGAAGCTTTCTTT
TRBV5-8,.,TRBJ1-4,.,CASSPRINEKLFF,TGTGCCAGCAGTCCCAGGATTAATGAAAAACTGTTTTTT